This T cell receptor beta chain was identified in a study of blood T cell repertoires in COVID-19. Clinical history reported by participants formed the basis on which cohorts were assigned. CDR1 MNHEY and CDR2 SVGEGT come from the germline V gene. The CDR3 is 13 amino acids. V dropped 5 bases and J dropped 3 bases, with 9 bases sitting between them. Assay used: immunoSEQ multiplex PCR; TCRdb lists only in-frame clones, some missing. This sample yields 300,000 to 400,000 clones, of which 80% to 90% are seen a single time; about 4.2% belongs to the top ten. V gene TRBV6-2 or TRBV6-3 combines with J gene TRBJ2-3; a weak D match, TRBD1 (5 bases). Specimen: PBMCs or T cells enriched from blood (not recorded which). The receptor was isolated from a woman aged 40 to 50 with acute COVID-19. The CDR3 region is CASSKTVTDTQYF. CDR3 nucleotides: TGTGCCAGCAGTAAGACAGTTACAGATACGCAGTATTTT.